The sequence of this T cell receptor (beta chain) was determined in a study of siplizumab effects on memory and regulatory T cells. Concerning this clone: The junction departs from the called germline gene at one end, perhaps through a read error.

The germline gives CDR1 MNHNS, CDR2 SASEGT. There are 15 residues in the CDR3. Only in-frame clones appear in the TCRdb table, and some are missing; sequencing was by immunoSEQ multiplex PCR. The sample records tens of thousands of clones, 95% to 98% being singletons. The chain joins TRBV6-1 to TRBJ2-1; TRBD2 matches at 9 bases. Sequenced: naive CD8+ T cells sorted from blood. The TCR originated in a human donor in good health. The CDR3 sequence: CASSQAGGRGNEQFF. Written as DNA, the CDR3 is TGTGCCAGCAGTCAAGCGGGGGGCCGGGGCAATGAGCAGTTCTTC.